These 14 T cell receptor beta chains were all obtained from the same sample, sequenced in a study of T cells in Graves' hyperthyroidism and ophthalmopathy. There were TCR beta CDR3 regions amplified from RNA transcripts. An initial round of RT-PCR targeting the TCR CDR3 relied on the HTBI primer set. MiXCR, applied by TCRdb to the multiplex PCR reads, yields one record per CDR3 protein. Here the sample spans 480,000 or so distinct CDR3 sequences, roughly 14% being singletons. The specimen was blood. These receptor sequences come from a woman aged 18-29 years with Graves' hyperthyroidism.

The table lists this clonotype with many counts. The rearrangement links TRBV5-6 to TRBJ2-3; no clear D gene. V gave up 5 bases and J gave up 4 bases, with 14 bases separating them. CDR1 and CDR2 from the germline V gene are SGHDT and YYEEEE. The length of the CDR3 is 14 residues. CDR3 DNA: TGTGCCAGCAGGTATTACACCCTAGCAGATACGCAGTATTTT. Encoded protein: CASRYYTLADTQYF. Combining the CDR3 with reference TRBV5-6 and TRBJ2-3 gives the whole variable domain DAGVTQSPTHLIKTRGQQVTLRCSPKSGHDTVSWYQQALGQGPQFIFQYYEEEERQRGNFPDRFSGHQFPNYSSELNVNALLLGDSALYLCASRYYTLADTQYFGPGTRLTVL.

This clonotype was recorded many times. V usage is TRBV7-8 and J usage is TRBJ2-1; 7 bases fit TRBD2. The length of the CDR3 is 17 residues. Losses at the gene ends were 0 bases for V and 7 bases for J; bases not matched to a gene: 12. CDR1 and CDR2 (germline): SGHVS, FQNEAQ. The DNA of the CDR3 is TGTGCCAGCAGCTTAGCGATCCTCGGGGAGGGCCTTAATGAGCAGTTCTTC. Translating gives CASSLAILGEGLNEQFF.

Ten or more counts support this clonotype. The V gene is TRBV25-1, the J gene TRBJ2-3; 11 nucleotides agree with TRBD2. V shed 3 bases and J 3 bases; nucleotides not matched to a gene: 8. This CDR3 region has 17 residues. From germline, CDR1 is MGHDK and CDR2 SYGVNS. This CDR3 is CASSDGASGRRTDTQYF. In nucleotides, the CDR3 is TGTGCCAGCAGTGATGGGGCTAGCGGGAGGCGTACAGATACGCAGTATTTT.

This clonotype came up many times. The V gene is TRBV6-5, the J gene TRBJ1-4; no clear D gene. V gave up 0 bases and J gave up 8 bases, with 10 bases separating them. CDR3 length: 14 amino acids. Germline CDR1 MNHEY, CDR2 SVGAGI. The DNA of the CDR3 is TGTGCCAGCAGTTACTCAGTAGGGTTGGAAAAACTGTTTTTT. Protein product: CASSYSVGLEKLFF.

This clonotype was recorded a few times. J is TRBJ2-7 and V is TRBV4-1; 9 bases map to TRBD1. This CDR3 is 14 amino acids long. Germline values: CDR1 MGHRA, CDR2 YSYEKL. The trim removed 2 bases at V and 5 bases at J, leaving 4 bases unmatched. In nucleotides, the CDR3 is TGCGCCAGCAGCCAAAAATGGACAGGGGACGAGCAGTACTTC. This encodes CASSQKWTGDEQYF.

This clonotype was seen at least ten times. The V call is TRBV3-1, the J call TRBJ1-5, with a tentative D call TRBD1 (6 bases). V lost 4 bases to trimming and J lost 3 bases, with 10 bases between them. Germline assignment: CDR1 LGHDT and CDR2 YNNKEL (reference sequence). The CDR3 length is 14 residues. CDR3 amino acids: CASSPTGNNQPQHF. CDR3 DNA: TGTGCCAGCAGCCCTACAGGGAACAATCAGCCCCAGCATTTT.

This clonotype has just a few counts. The V call is TRBV2, the J call TRBJ2-1, with no clear D. Germline V CDR1 and CDR2: SNHLY, FYNNEI. CDR3 length: 16 residues. The V gene lost 3 bases and the J gene lost 0 bases, with 12 bases spanning the gap. The CDR3 reads CASSDPVRSSYNEQFF. The CDR3, as DNA: TGTGCCAGCAGTGATCCAGTACGGAGCTCCTACAATGAGCAGTTCTTC. Filled out from reference TRBV2 and TRBJ2-1, the complete variable domain reads EPEVTQTPSHQVTQMGQEVILRCVPISNHLYFYWYRQILGQKVEFLVSFYNNEISEKSEIFDDQFSVERPDGSNFTLKIRSTKLEDSAMYFCASSDPVRSSYNEQFFGPGTRLTVL.

The table lists this clonotype with many counts. V is TRBV11-3 and J is TRBJ2-7; possible D gene TRBD1, 6 bases. The germline gives CDR1 SGHNT, CDR2 YENEEA. Trimming stripped 5 bases from V and 6 bases from J, with 20 bases between. CDR3 length: 15 amino acids. The CDR3: CASSQGHKPTGEQYF. As DNA, the CDR3 is TGTGCCAGCAGCCAGGGACACAAACCTACGGGCGAGCAGTACTTC.

The chain carries TRBV20-1 and TRBJ2-7; D might be TRBD2 (6 bases). The V gene's germline CDR1 is DFQATT and CDR2 SNEGSKA (reference sequence). Trimming stripped 3 bases from V and 4 bases from J, with 13 bases between. This CDR3 has 13 residues. The CDR3 loop reads CSASPSAEYEQYF. The DNA of the CDR3 is TGCAGTGCTAGTCCTAGCGCCGAATACGAGCAGTACTTC.

A note on this clonotype: A read error is possible here, since a much larger clone lies one base away. This chain connects TRBV7-2 to TRBJ2-3, with 7 bases aligning to TRBD2. The CDR3 contains 16 residues. Germline values: CDR1 SGHTA, CDR2 FQGNSA. The CDR3 DNA follows: TGTGCCAGCAGCTTAGGCGGGACGACTAGCACAGATACGCAGTCTTTT. This encodes CASSLGGTTSTDTQSF.

The rearrangement uses TRBV6-1 and TRBJ2-7; D might be TRBD2 (5 bases). CDR1 and CDR2 from the germline V gene are MNHNS and SASEGT. Deletions cut 6 bases from V and 0 bases from J, with 15 bases between. The CDR3 totals 15 residues. The CDR3 region has the DNA TGTGCCAGCAGGGGTTTTGCTGGGAGCTCCTACGAGCAGTACTTC. This gives the protein CASRGFAGSSYEQYF.

The sample holds many counts of this clonotype. The CDR3 nucleotides read TGTGCCACCAGCACCCCGGGACAGGGGATCTGGGATGAGCAGTTCTTC. Amino acid sequence: CATSTPGQGIWDEQFF. The chain has TRBV15 and TRBJ2-1; 10 bases align to TRBD1. The germline CDR1 and CDR2 sequences are LNHNV and YYDKDF (reference sequence). J was trimmed by 8 bases and V by 4 bases; bases with no gene match: 11. The CDR3 totals 16 residues.

The table lists this clonotype with many counts. CDR3 amino acids: CATAPTENEKLFF. CDR3 DNA sequence: TGTGCCACCGCCCCGACAGAGAATGAAAAACTGTTTTTT. The chain uses TRBV3-1 and TRBJ1-4, with D tentatively TRBD1 (5 bases). Germline V gene sequence: CDR1 LGHDT, CDR2 YNNKEL (reference sequence). This CDR3 contains 13 residues. Trimming removed 10 bases at V and 5 bases at J, with 14 bases between.

This clonotype was detected many times. The chain links TRBV12-3 or TRBV12-4 to TRBJ2-1; D may be TRBD1 or TRBD2 (5 bases each). This CDR3 is 15 amino acids long. V shed 1 base and J shed 0 bases, with 7 bases lying between them. Here the CDR3 DNA reads TGTGCCAGCAGTTTAGGGGGGTTCTCCTACAATGAGCAGTTCTTC. The encoded protein is CASSLGGFSYNEQFF.